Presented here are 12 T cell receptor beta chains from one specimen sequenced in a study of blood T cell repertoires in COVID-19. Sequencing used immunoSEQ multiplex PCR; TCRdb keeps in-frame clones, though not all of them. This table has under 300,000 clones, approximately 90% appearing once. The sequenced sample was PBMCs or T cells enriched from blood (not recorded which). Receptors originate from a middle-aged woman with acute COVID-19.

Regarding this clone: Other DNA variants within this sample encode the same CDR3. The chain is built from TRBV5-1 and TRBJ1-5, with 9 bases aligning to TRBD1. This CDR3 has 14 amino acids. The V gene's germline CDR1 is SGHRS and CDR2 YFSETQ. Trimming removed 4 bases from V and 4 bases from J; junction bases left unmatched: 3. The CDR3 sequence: CASSPGQGNQPQHF. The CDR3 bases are TGCGCCAGCAGCCCGGGACAGGGAAATCAGCCCCAGCATTTT.

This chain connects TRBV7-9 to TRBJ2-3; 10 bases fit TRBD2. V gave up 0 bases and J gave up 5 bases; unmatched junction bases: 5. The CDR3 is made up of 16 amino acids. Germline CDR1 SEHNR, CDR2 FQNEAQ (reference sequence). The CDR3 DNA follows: TGTGCCAGCAGCTTAGCCCTAGCGGGGGACGAAGATACGCAGTATTTT. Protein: CASSLALAGDEDTQYF.

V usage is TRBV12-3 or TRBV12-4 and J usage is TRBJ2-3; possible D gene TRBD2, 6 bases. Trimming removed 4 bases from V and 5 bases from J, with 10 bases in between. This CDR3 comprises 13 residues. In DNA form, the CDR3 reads TGTGCCAGCAGTTCCCGGGGGAAAGATACGCAGTATTTT. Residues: CASSSRGKDTQYF.

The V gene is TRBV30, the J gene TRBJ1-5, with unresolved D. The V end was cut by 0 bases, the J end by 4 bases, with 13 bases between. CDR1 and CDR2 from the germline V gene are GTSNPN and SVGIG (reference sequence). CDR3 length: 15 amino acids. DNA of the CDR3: TGTGCCTGGAGTGTAGGGCGGGGTAGGAATCAGCCCCAGCATTTT. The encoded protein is CAWSVGRGRNQPQHF.

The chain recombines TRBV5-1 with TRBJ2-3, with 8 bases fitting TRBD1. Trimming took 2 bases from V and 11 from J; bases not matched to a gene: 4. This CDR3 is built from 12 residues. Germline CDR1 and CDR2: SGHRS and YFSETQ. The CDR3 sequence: CASSLGQGVQYF. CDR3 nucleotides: TGCGCCAGCAGCTTAGGACAGGGCGTGCAGTATTTT.

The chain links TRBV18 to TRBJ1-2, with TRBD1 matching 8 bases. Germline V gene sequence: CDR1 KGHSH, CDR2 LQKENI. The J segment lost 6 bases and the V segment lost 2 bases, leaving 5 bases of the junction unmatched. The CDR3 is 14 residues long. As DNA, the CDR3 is TGTGCCAGCTCACCAGCCGGACAGGGCGATGGCTACACCTTC. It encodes CASSPAGQGDGYTF.

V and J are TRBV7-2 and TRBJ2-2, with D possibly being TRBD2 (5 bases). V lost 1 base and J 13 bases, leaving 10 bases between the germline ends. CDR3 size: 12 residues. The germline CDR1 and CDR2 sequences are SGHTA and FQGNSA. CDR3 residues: CASSLGSARLFF. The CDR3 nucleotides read TGTGCCAGCAGCTTAGGTAGCGCTCGGCTGTTTTTT.

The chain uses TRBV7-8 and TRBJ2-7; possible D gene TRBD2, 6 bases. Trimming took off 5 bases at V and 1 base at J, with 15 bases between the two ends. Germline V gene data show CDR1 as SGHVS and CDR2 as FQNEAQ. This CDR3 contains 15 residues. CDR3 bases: TGTGCCAGCAGCCTTTCCGCGGGGCTATCCTACGAGCAGTACTTC. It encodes CASSLSAGLSYEQYF.

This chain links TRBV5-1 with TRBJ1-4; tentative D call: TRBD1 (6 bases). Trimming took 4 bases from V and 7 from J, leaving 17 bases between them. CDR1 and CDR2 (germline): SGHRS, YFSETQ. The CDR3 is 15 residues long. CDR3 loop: CASSPWGGAGEKLFF. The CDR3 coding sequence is TGCGCCAGCAGCCCCTGGGGGGGGGCGGGTGAAAAACTGTTTTTT. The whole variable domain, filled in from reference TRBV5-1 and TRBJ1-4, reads KAGVTQTPRYLIKTRGQQVTLSCSPISGHRSVSWYQQTPGQGLQFLFEYFSETQRNKGNFPGRFSGRQFSNSRSEMNVSTLELGDSALYLCASSPWGGAGEKLFFGSGTQLSVL.

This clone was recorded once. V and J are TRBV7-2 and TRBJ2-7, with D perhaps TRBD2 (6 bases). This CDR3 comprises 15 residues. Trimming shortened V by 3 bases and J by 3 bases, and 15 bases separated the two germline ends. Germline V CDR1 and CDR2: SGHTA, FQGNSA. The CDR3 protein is CASSFSPEGIYEQYF. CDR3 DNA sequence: TGTGCCAGCAGCTTCAGCCCGGAGGGGATCTACGAGCAGTACTTC.

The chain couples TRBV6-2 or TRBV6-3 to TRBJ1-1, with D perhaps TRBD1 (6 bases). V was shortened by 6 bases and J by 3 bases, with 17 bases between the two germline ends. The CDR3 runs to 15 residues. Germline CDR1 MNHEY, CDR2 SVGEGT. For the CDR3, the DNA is TGTGCCAGCAGCCGAGGGGGGGCAGGAGACACTGAAGCTTTCTTT. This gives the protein CASSRGGAGDTEAFF.

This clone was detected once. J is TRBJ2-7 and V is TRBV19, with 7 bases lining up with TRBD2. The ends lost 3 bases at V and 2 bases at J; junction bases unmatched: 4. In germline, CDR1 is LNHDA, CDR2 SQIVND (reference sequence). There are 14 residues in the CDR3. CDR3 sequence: CASSIWGRAYEQYF. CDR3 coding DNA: TGTGCCAGTAGTATTTGGGGGAGGGCCTACGAGCAGTACTTC. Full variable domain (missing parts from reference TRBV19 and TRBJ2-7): DGGITQSPKYLFRKEGQNVTLSCEQNLNHDAMYWYRQDPGQGLRLIYYSQIVNDFQKGDIAEGYSVSREKKESFPLTVTSAQKNPTAFYLCASSIWGRAYEQYFGPGTRLTVT.